Below, 16 T cell receptor beta chains from the same sample are listed, as sequenced in a study of blood T cell repertoires in COVID-19. Produced via immunoSEQ multiplex PCR; TCRdb's table is partial and in-frame only. The table lists about 150,000 clones, about 83% of them singletons, with 5% to 6% in the top ten. The specimen was peripheral blood. These receptors were collected from a human donor in a cohort sampled during active COVID-19.

The CDR3 sequence: CASSQNTDTQYF. DNA of the CDR3: TGTGCCAGCAGCCAAAACACAGATACGCAGTATTTT. The rearrangement links TRBV7-9 to TRBJ2-3; D is uncertain. The CDR3 spans 12 residues. The germline V and J ends were trimmed by 5 bases and 2 bases, with 5 bases remaining between them. The germline gives CDR1 SEHNR, CDR2 FQNEAQ (reference sequence).

The V and J genes are TRBV24-1 and TRBJ2-1; 9 nucleotides match TRBD1. V dropped 7 bases and J dropped 9; count of bases not matched to a gene: 6. The CDR3 runs to 13 residues. The germline V gene encodes CDR1 KGHDR and CDR2 SFDVKD. CDR3 bases: TGTGCCACCAGAGTGGGACAGGGAAGTGAGCAGTTCTTC. Protein product: CATRVGQGSEQFF.

The chain couples TRBV9 to TRBJ2-7; tentative D call: TRBD1 (5 bases). This CDR3 has 17 amino acids. V was clipped by 0 bases and J by 0 bases, with 16 bases between them. CDR1 and CDR2 (germline): SGDLS, YYNGEE. CDR3 DNA sequence: TGTGCCAGCAGCGTAGGGTGGCGGACGCAGGGCTCCTACGAGCAGTACTTC. Translating it yields CASSVGWRTQGSYEQYF.

This clone has more than one count but fewer than ten. V and J are TRBV11-3 and TRBJ2-2, with 11 bases matching TRBD2. The CDR3 has 18 residues. V was clipped by 2 bases and J by 2 bases; unmatched bases: 7. Germline assignment: CDR1 SGHNT and CDR2 YENEEA. Here the CDR3 reads CASSLFTGLAVNTGELFF. In DNA, the CDR3 is TGTGCCAGCAGCTTATTCACGGGACTAGCGGTTAACACCGGGGAGCTGTTTTTT.

The V gene is TRBV7-9, the J gene TRBJ2-7; D is undetermined. Germline loops: CDR1 SEHNR, CDR2 FQNEAQ (reference sequence). The V end lost 5 bases, the J end lost 6 bases, and 11 bases lay between the germline ends. The CDR3 length is 12 residues. In DNA form, the CDR3 reads TGTGCCAGCAGCCCCACATCGGGCGAGCAGTACTTC. Translating gives CASSPTSGEQYF.

This clone has a single count. DNA of the CDR3: TGCGCCAGCAGCTTGGAGGGGCAGGGGGTAGTCGCTGGAAACACCATATATTTT. This codes for CASSLEGQGVVAGNTIYF. The chain uses TRBV5-1 and TRBJ1-3; 7 nucleotides match TRBD1. The CDR3 contains 18 residues. Germline values: CDR1 SGHRS, CDR2 YFSETQ. V gave up 0 bases and J gave up 2 bases; unmatched junction bases: 11. The full variable domain, rest sourced from reference TRBV5-1 and TRBJ1-3, is KAGVTQTPRYLIKTRGQQVTLSCSPISGHRSVSWYQQTPGQGLQFLFEYFSETQRNKGNFPGRFSGRQFSNSRSEMNVSTLELGDSALYLCASSLEGQGVVAGNTIYFGEGSWLTVV.

This clone was seen a single time. The gene calls are TRBV30 and TRBJ2-7, with 8 bases identical to TRBD1. In germline, CDR1 is GTSNPN, CDR2 SVGIG (reference sequence). Losses at the gene ends were 8 bases for V and 3 bases for J; bases not matched to a gene: 9. The CDR3 is made up of 13 amino acids. The CDR3 DNA reads TGTGCCACCTCATGGACAGGGAACTACGAGCAGTACTTC. Its protein is CATSWTGNYEQYF.

J is TRBJ2-7 and V is TRBV7-8; the match to TRBD1 covers 10 bases. Germline V gene sequence: CDR1 SGHVS, CDR2 FQNEAQ. The CDR3 has 17 amino acids. V lost 4 bases to trimming and J lost 1 base; unmatched junction nucleotides: 10. Here the CDR3 DNA reads TGTGCCAGCAGCTCGCTGACAGGGGGCGCGGTGTCCTACGAGCAGTACTTC. Protein product: CASSSLTGGAVSYEQYF.

The rearrangement joins TRBV7-7 to TRBJ1-3, with D unresolved. The germline V gene encodes CDR1 SSHAT and CDR2 FNYEAQ (reference sequence). The CDR3 has 15 residues. The V gene lost 5 bases and the J gene lost 2 bases, with 13 bases spanning the gap. CDR3 DNA: TGTGCCAGCAGCCAAGACAATTTTCCTGGAAACACCATATATTTT. Translation gives CASSQDNFPGNTIYF.

This clone has only one observation. The chain uses TRBV28 and TRBJ2-3; 8 bases align to TRBD2. The CDR3 contains 16 residues. Germline V gene lookup returns CDR1 MDHEN and CDR2 SYDVKM. Trimming at V came to 6 bases and at J to 2 bases, leaving 10 bases not matched to a gene. The CDR3 loop reads CASSRWSGLATDTQYF. The CDR3 DNA is TGTGCCAGCAGCCGGTGGTCCGGACTAGCCACAGATACGCAGTATTTT. Full variable domain (rest looked up from reference TRBV28 and TRBJ2-3): DVKVTQSSRYLVKRTGEKVFLECVQDMDHENMFWYRQDPGLGLRLIYFSYDVKMKEKGDIPEGYSVSREKKERFSLILESASTNQTSMYLCASSRWSGLATDTQYFGPGTRLTVL.

The rearrangement uses TRBV7-2 and TRBJ2-5; D call uncertain. V lost 2 bases and J 5 bases, leaving 9 bases between the germline ends. CDR3 length: 13 amino acids. Per the germline V gene, CDR1 is SGHTA and CDR2 is FQGNSA. The CDR3 sequence is CASSLSARETQYF. Written as DNA, the CDR3 is TGTGCCAGCAGCTTATCCGCCAGGGAGACCCAGTACTTC.

The rearrangement uses TRBV3-1 (or the pseudogene TRBV3-2) and TRBJ1-3; D is uncertain. There are 12 residues in the CDR3. V was shortened by 3 bases and J by 8 bases, with 8 bases between the two germline ends. CDR1 is LGHDT and CDR2 is YNNKEL in the germline V gene (reference sequence). The CDR3 reads CASSQTRDTIYF. DNA for the CDR3: TGTGCCAGCAGCCAGACCCGGGACACCATATATTTT.

This chain uses TRBV3-1 (or the pseudogene TRBV3-2) with TRBJ2-2, with TRBD2 matching 7 bases. The germline CDR1 and CDR2 sequences are LGHDT and YNNKEL (reference sequence). The J segment lost 9 bases and the V segment lost 4 bases, leaving 5 bases of the junction unmatched. This CDR3 has 13 residues. The CDR3 region is CASSPRLAWELFF. CDR3 nucleotides: TGTGCCAGCAGCCCGAGACTAGCATGGGAGCTGTTTTTT.

J is TRBJ1-1 and V is TRBV28, with TRBD1 identical over 7 bases. Germline trimming cut 1 base from V and 4 bases from J; bases unmatched to any gene: 6. The CDR3 consists of 15 residues. Looked up from germline, CDR1 is MDHEN and CDR2 is SYDVKM. CDR3 nucleotides: TGTGCCAGCAGTTTATTTGGGACAGTCGGCACTGAAGCTTTCTTT. Translating gives CASSLFGTVGTEAFF.

The CDR3 is CASSNGGTPYEQYF. CDR3 sequence (DNA): TGTGCCAGCAGCAACGGTGGTACCCCCTACGAGCAGTACTTC. V and J are TRBV5-4 and TRBJ2-7; D is ambiguous. Trimming shortened V by 4 bases and J by 2 bases, and 13 bases separated the two germline ends. CDR1 and CDR2 from the germline V gene are SGHNT and YYREEE (reference sequence). The CDR3 covers 14 residues.

V gene TRBV19 combines with J gene TRBJ1-4, with D possibly matching TRBD1 (6 bases). Germline loops: CDR1 LNHDA, CDR2 SQIVND (reference sequence). V lost 6 bases, J lost 8 bases, and 16 bases lay in between. CDR3 length equals 14 residues. CDR3 loop: CASSLTGGREKLFF. The DNA of the CDR3 is TGTGCCAGTAGCCTGACAGGAGGAAGGGAAAAACTGTTTTTT.